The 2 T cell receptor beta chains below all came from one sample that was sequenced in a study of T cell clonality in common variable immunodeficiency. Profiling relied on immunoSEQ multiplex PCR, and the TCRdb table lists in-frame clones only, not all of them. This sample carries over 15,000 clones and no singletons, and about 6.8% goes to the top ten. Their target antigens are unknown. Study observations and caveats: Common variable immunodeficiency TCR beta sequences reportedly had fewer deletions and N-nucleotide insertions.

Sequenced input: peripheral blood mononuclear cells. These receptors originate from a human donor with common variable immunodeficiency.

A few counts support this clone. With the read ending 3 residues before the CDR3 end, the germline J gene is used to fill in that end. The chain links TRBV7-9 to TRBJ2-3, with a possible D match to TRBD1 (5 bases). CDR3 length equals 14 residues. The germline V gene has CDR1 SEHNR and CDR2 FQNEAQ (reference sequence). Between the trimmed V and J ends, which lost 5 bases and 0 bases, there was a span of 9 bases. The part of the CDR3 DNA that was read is TGTGCCAGCAGCCGACGACAGAGCACAGATACG. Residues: CASSRRQSTDT. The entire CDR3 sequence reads CASSRRQSTDTQYF.

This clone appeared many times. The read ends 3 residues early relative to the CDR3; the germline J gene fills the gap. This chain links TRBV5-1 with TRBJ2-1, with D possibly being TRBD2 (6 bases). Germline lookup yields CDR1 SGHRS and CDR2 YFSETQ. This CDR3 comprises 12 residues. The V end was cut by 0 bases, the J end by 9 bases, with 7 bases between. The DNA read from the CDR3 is TGCGCCAGCAGCTTGGTGGGGGGTGAG. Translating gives CASSLVGGE. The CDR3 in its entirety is CASSLVGGEQFF. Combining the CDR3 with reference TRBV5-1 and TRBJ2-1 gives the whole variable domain KAGVTQTPRYLIKTRGQQVTLSCSPISGHRSVSWYQQTPGQGLQFLFEYFSETQRNKGNFPGRFSGRQFSNSRSEMNVSTLELGDSALYLCASSLVGGEQFFGPGTRLTVL.